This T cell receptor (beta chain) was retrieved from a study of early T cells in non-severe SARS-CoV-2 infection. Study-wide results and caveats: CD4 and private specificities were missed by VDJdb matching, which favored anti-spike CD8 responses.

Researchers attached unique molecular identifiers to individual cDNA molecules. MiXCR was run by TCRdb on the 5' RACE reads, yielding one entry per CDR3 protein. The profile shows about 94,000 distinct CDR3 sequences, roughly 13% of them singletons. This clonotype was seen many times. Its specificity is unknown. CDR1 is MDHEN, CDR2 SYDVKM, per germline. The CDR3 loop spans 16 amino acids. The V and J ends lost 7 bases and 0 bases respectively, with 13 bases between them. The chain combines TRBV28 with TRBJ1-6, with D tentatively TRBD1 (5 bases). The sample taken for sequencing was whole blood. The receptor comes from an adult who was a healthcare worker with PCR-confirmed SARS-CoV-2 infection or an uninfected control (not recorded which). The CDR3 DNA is TGTGCCAGCAATCCAGGGATCAGCTCCTATAATTCACCCCTCCACTTT. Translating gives CASNPGISSYNSPLHF.